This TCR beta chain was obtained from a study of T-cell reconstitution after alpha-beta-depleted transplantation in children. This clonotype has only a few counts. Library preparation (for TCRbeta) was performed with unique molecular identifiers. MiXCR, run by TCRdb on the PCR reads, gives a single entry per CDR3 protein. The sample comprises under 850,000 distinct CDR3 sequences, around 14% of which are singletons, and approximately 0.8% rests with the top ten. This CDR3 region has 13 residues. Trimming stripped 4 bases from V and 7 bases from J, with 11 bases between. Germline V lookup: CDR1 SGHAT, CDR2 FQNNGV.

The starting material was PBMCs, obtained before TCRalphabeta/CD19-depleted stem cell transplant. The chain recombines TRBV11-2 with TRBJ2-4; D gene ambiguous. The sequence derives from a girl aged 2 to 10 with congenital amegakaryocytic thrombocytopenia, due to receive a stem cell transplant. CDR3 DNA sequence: TGTGCCAGCAGCTCACAGCCTGTGAACATTCAGTACTTC. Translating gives CASSSQPVNIQYF. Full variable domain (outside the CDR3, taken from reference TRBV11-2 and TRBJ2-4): EAGVAQSPRYKIIEKRQSVAFWCNPISGHATLYWYQQILGQGPKLLIQFQNNGVVDDSQLPKDRFSAERLKGVDSTLKIQPAKLEDSAVYLCASSSQPVNIQYFGAGTRLSVL.